These 3 T cell receptor beta chains came from one sample sequenced in a study of cytomegalovirus exposure and HLA in healthy donors. PCR involved 60 Vbeta and 13 Jbeta primers. Using immunoSEQ multiplex PCR, the repertoire was profiled, and TCRdb retains in-frame clones only, with some absent. Of 95,000 to 150,000 clones listed, 60% to 85% are singletons. Sequencing used PBMCs. The receptor set was obtained from a woman aged 35 to 49 in good health and CMV-seropositive.

This rearrangement joins TRBV19 to TRBJ1-2, with 9 nucleotides matching TRBD1. Germline V gene lookup returns CDR1 LNHDA and CDR2 SQIVND (reference sequence). CDR3 length: 16 residues. V lost 1 base, J lost 8 bases, and 11 bases stayed unmatched. The CDR3 bases are TGTGCCAGTAGTATAGGGGAGGACAGGGGTTTTGGGGGCTACACCTTC. Its translation: CASSIGEDRGFGGYTF.

The chain employs TRBV4-2 and TRBJ2-1; 14 bases are a match to TRBD2. The CDR3 totals 21 residues. J gave up 0 bases and V 0 bases, and 10 bases lay outside the gene matches. From germline, CDR1 is LGHNA and CDR2 YNFKEQ. The CDR3 here is CASSQEVVGTSGGSSYNEQFF. CDR3 nucleotide sequence: TGTGCCAGCAGCCAAGAGGTGGTAGGGACTAGCGGGGGTAGCTCCTACAATGAGCAGTTCTTC.

This clone appeared a single time. The chain recombines TRBV15 with TRBJ1-2; 8 bases line up with TRBD1. Germline lookup yields CDR1 LNHNV and CDR2 YYDKDF (reference sequence). V was clipped by 3 bases and J by 8 bases; unmatched bases: 5. The CDR3 totals 13 residues. CDR3 loop: CATSSTGGWGYTF. For the CDR3, the DNA is TGTGCCACCAGCAGCACAGGGGGATGGGGCTACACCTTC.